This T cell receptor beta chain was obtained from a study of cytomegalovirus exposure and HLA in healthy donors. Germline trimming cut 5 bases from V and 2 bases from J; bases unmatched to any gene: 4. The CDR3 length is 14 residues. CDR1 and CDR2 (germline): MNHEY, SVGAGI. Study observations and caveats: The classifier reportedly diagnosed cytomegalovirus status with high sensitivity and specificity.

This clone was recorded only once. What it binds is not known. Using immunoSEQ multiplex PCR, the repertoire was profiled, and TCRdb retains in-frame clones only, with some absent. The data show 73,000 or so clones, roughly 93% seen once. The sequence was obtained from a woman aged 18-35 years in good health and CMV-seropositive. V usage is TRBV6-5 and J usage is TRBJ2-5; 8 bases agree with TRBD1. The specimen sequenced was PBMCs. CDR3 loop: CASSPTGGQETQYF. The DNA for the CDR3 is TGTGCCAGCAGTCCTACAGGGGGTCAAGAGACCCAGTACTTC.